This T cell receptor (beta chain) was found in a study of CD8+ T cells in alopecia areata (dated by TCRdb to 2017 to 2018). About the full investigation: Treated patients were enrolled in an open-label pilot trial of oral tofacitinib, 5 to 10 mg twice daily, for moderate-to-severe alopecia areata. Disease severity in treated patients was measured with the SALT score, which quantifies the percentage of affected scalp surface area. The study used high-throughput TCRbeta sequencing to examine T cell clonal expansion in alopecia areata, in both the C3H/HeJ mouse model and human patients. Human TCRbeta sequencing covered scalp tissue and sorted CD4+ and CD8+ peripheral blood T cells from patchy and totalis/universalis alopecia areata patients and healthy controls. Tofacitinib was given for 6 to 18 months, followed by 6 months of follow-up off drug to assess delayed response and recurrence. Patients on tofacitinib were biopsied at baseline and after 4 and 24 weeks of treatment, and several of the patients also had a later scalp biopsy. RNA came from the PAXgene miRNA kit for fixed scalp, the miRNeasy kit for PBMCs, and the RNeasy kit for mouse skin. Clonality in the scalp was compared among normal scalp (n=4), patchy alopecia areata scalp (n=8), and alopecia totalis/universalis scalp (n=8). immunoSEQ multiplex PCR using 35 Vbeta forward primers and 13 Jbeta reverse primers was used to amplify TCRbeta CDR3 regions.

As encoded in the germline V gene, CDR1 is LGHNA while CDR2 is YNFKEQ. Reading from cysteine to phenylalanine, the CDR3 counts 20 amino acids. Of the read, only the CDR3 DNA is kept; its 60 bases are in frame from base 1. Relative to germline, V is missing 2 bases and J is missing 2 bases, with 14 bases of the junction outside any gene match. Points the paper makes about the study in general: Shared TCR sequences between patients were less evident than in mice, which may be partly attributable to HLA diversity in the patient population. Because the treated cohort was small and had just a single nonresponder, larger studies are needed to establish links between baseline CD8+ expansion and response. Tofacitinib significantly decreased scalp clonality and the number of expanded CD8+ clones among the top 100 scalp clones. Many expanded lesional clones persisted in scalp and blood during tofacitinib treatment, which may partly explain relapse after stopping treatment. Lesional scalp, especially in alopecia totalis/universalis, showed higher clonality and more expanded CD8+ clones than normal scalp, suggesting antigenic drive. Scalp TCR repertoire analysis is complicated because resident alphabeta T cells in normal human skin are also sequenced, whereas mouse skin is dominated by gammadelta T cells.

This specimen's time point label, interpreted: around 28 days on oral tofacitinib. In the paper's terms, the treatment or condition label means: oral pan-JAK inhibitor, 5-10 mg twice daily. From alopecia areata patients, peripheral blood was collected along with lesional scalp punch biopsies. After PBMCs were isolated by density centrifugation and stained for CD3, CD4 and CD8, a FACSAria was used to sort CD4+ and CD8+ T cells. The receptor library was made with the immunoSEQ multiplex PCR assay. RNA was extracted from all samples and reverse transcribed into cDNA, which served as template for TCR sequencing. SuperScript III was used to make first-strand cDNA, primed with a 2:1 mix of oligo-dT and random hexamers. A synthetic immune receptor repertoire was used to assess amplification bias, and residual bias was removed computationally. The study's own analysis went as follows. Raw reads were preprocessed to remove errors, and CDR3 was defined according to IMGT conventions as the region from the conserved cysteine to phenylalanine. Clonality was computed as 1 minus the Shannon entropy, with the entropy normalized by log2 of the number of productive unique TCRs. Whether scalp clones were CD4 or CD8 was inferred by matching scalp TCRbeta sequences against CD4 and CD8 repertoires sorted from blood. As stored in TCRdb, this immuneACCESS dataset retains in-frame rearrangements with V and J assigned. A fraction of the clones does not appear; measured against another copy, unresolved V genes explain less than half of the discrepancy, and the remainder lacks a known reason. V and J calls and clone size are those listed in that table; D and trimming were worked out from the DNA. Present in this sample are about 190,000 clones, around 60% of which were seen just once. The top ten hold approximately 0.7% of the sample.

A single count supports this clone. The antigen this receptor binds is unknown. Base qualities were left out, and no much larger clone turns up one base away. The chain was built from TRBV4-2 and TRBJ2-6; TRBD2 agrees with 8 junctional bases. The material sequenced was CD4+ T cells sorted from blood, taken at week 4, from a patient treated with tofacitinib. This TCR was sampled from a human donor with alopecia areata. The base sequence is TGTGCCAGCAGCCAACAGGGGCGGGGGGTTCCGGTTCCTGGGGCCAACGTCCTGACTTTC. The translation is CASSQQGRGVPVPGANVLTF.